The T cell receptor (beta chain) described here comes from a study of beta chain features in type 1 diabetes. Study in general: The samples had roughly 110,000,000 sorted cells examined in all.

CD45RO/CCR7/CD25/CD127/CD95/CD27 sorting isolated CD4+ naive, central memory, regulatory and stem cell-like memory cells. Of note for this clone: Its antigen is undetermined.

The study's findings and limits: Type 1 diabetes patients had moderately but significantly shorter TCRB CDR3s in all four CD4+ subsets. VDJ junctions from patients with type 1 diabetes contained fewer insertions and more deletions. Within patients, naive, central memory and Treg TCRB repertoires seemed more similar than within healthy donors.

Investigators reverse transcribed all isolated RNA, so they sequenced expressed TCRB transcripts. The table came from immunoSEQ multiplex PCR; TCRdb's copy has only in-frame clones and leaves some out. Here the sample spans about 340,000 clones, about a tenth being singletons. The TCR sequence derives from a man between 25 and 39 years old with type 1 diabetes. Specimen: central memory CD4+ T cells from blood.

The CDR3 sequence is CASSPRPGADTEAFF. CDR3 DNA sequence: TGTGCCAGCAGCCCACGTCCGGGAGCCGACACTGAAGCTTTCTTT. The rearrangement joins TRBV11-2 to TRBJ1-1; D gene ambiguous. CDR3 length: 15 amino acids. V shed 5 bases and J shed 3 bases, with 16 bases lying between them. Germline-derived CDR1 and CDR2 are SGHAT and FQNNGV.